The 32 T cell receptor beta chains below all came from one sample that was sequenced in a study of T-cell memory formation after mild COVID-19. TCRdb processed the 5' RACE reads anew with MiXCR; each CDR3 protein has one entry. Among 95,000 to 110,000 distinct CDR3 sequences listed, around 15% were seen once. Sequenced: PBMCs or a T cell subset sorted from them (not recorded which). These receptors all stem from a man between 18 and 29 years old who had mild COVID-19 (a few samples of this study predate the infection). Cell type and time point are not known.

This clonotype was observed a handful of times. The CDR3 reads CASSLRTGEDTQYF. In nucleotides, the CDR3 is TGTGCCAGCAGCCTGCGGACAGGGGAGGATACGCAGTATTTT. The chain links TRBV7-9 to TRBJ2-3; the match to TRBD1 covers 9 bases. With 5 bases clipped from V and 6 bases from J, the junction kept 6 bases outside the gene matches. Germline-derived CDR1 and CDR2 are SEHNR and FQNEAQ (reference sequence). The CDR3 runs to 14 residues.

In this sample, this clonotype turned up a few times. The rearrangement joins TRBV6-5 to TRBJ2-3, with D uncertain. Germline loops: CDR1 MNHEY, CDR2 SVGAGI. CDR3 length equals 13 residues. V was trimmed by 0 bases and J by 3 bases, leaving 4 bases between them. This chain's CDR3 is CASSYSTTDTQYF. The CDR3, as DNA: TGTGCCAGCAGTTACTCCACTACAGATACGCAGTATTTT.

This clonotype has a count of ten or more. The CDR3 loop reads CSVVPAGGPYEQYF. The DNA for the CDR3 is TGCAGCGTTGTCCCTGCAGGGGGCCCCTACGAGCAGTACTTC. The chain combines TRBV29-1 with TRBJ2-7; TRBD1 matches at 8 bases. The ends lost 4 bases at V and 2 bases at J; junction bases unmatched: 7. Germline V gene data show CDR1 as SQVTM and CDR2 as ANQGSEA. The CDR3 runs 14 residues.

The CDR3 sequence: CASSPYREIHQPQHF. In nucleotides, the CDR3 is TGTGCCAGCAGCCCGTACCGGGAGATCCATCAGCCCCAGCATTTT. This chain connects TRBV5-5 to TRBJ1-5; the D is unclear. Per germline, CDR1 SGHKS and CDR2 YYEKEE (reference sequence). Trimming removed 4 bases from V and 5 bases from J, with 16 bases in between. The CDR3 contains 15 residues.

The chain combines TRBV6-2 or TRBV6-3 with TRBJ1-6; the match to TRBD1 covers 7 bases. V trimming: 1 base; J trimming: 6 bases; junction bases outside the gene matches: 6. This CDR3 has 16 amino acids. Germline CDR1 reads MNHEY; CDR2 reads SVGEGT. The CDR3 is CASSYYGTDFNSPLHF. The CDR3 region has the DNA TGTGCCAGCAGTTACTACGGGACAGACTTTAATTCACCCCTCCACTTT.

The V call is TRBV4-2, the J call TRBJ2-7; D ambiguous. This CDR3 comprises 14 residues. With 0 bases removed from V and 3 bases from J, the gap between germline ends came to 9 bases. Germline V gene data show CDR1 as LGHNA and CDR2 as YNFKEQ. For the CDR3, the DNA is TGTGCCAGCAGCCAAGATTCAAGAAACTACGAGCAGTACTTC. Translating it yields CASSQDSRNYEQYF.

This clonotype showed up just a few times. The chain couples TRBV19 to TRBJ2-7; D is possibly TRBD1 (5 bases). This CDR3 region has 16 residues. V was trimmed by 3 bases and J by 5 bases, leaving 20 bases between them. In germline, CDR1 is LNHDA, CDR2 SQIVND (reference sequence). The CDR3 region is CASSIIPLDSRNEQYF. DNA of the CDR3: TGTGCCAGTAGTATTATCCCCCTCGACAGTCGGAACGAGCAGTACTTC.

This clonotype was counted many times. The rearrangement links TRBV7-6 to TRBJ2-7; 7 nucleotides agree with TRBD1. CDR1 and CDR2 (germline): SGHVS, FNYEAQ. V shed 5 bases and J 4 bases; nucleotides not matched to a gene: 17. CDR3 size: 17 residues. As DNA, the CDR3 is TGTGCCAGCAGCCCCTACGTTCAGGGGGATTACCTTTACGAGCAGTACTTC. Translating it yields CASSPYVQGDYLYEQYF.

This chain links TRBV7-2 with TRBJ2-1, with 11 bases that match TRBD1. Per the germline V gene, CDR1 is SGHTA and CDR2 is FQGNSA. The CDR3 length is 14 residues. In nucleotides, the CDR3 is TGTGCGACAAGGGGACAGGGGGGAAACAATGAGCAGTTCTTC. This gives the protein CATRGQGGNNEQFF.

The rearrangement uses TRBV27 and TRBJ2-1; D may correspond to TRBD1 or TRBD2 (5 bases each). There are 17 residues in the CDR3. The germline CDR1 and CDR2 sequences are MNHEY and SMNVEV (reference sequence). Trimming took 2 bases from V and 4 from J, leaving 18 bases between them. The CDR3 DNA is TGTGCCAGCAGTTTAGGGACCCTCCCCCCTCCTTACAATGAGCAGTTCTTC. Residues: CASSLGTLPPPYNEQFF.

This clonotype has just a few counts. The V gene is TRBV4-1, the J gene TRBJ2-7; D is unclear. This CDR3 comprises 13 residues. Per the germline V gene, CDR1 is MGHRA and CDR2 is YSYEKL. V gave up 0 bases and J gave up 4 bases, with 7 bases separating them. CDR3 residues: CASSQDQWYEQYV. In nucleotides, the CDR3 is TGCGCCAGCAGCCAAGATCAGTGGTACGAGCAGTACGTC.

This chain uses TRBV4-1 with TRBJ2-2; 9 nucleotides match TRBD2. V lost 4 bases and J lost 0; bases outside the gene matches: 6. Looked up from germline, CDR1 is MGHRA and CDR2 is YSYEKL. There are 17 residues in the CDR3. CDR3 bases: TGCGCCAGCAGCCTCCTCGGACTAGCGTCGAACACCGGGGAGCTGTTTTTT. Translation: CASSLLGLASNTGELFF.

The chain combines TRBV4-1 with TRBJ2-1; 10 bases are shared with TRBD2. Germline V CDR1 and CDR2: MGHRA, YSYEKL. V shed 1 base and J 4 bases; nucleotides not matched to a gene: 4. CDR3 length: 16 residues. The CDR3 sequence is CASSQVGLAVYNEQFF. CDR3 bases: TGCGCCAGCAGCCAAGTAGGACTAGCGGTTTACAATGAGCAGTTCTTC.

This clonotype occurred a few times. The CDR3 protein is CASSLGGITEAFF. CDR3 DNA: TGTGCCAGCAGCTTGGGGGGCATCACTGAAGCTTTCTTT. The chain uses TRBV5-4 and TRBJ1-1; D possibly corresponds to TRBD1 (5 bases). This CDR3 spans 13 amino acids. Trimming pared 0 bases from V and 4 bases from J, leaving 7 bases between. The germline CDR1 and CDR2 sequences are SGHNT and YYREEE (reference sequence). Variable domain in full (rest from reference TRBV5-4 and TRBJ1-1): ETGVTQSPTHLIKTRGQQVTLRCSSQSGHNTVSWYQQALGQGPQFIFQYYREEENGRGNFPPRFSGLQFPNYSSELNVNALELDDSALYLCASSLGGITEAFFGQGTRLTVV.

The V and J genes are TRBV2 and TRBJ2-3; D is possibly TRBD2 (5 bases). Trimming removed 7 bases from V and 0 bases from J, with 14 bases in between. This CDR3 comprises 15 residues. Germline V gene lookup returns CDR1 SNHLY and CDR2 FYNNEI. CDR3 protein: CASTFGSGSTDTQYF. For the CDR3, the DNA is TGTGCCAGCACGTTCGGGTCGGGAAGCACAGATACGCAGTATTTT.

This clonotype was observed a handful of times. The chain links TRBV7-9 to TRBJ2-1; 8 nucleotides agree with TRBD2. The trim removed 4 bases at V and 1 base at J, leaving 6 bases unmatched. This CDR3 comprises 16 residues. Germline assignment: CDR1 SEHNR and CDR2 FQNEAQ (reference sequence). The CDR3 reads CASSSPGLASYNEQFF. CDR3 DNA sequence: TGTGCCAGCAGCTCTCCCGGACTAGCTTCCTACAATGAGCAGTTCTTC. Filled out from reference TRBV7-9 and TRBJ2-1, the complete variable domain reads DTGVSQNPRHKITKRGQNVTFRCDPISEHNRLYWYRQTLGQGPEFLTYFQNEAQLEKSRLLSDRFSAERPKGSFSTLEIQRTEQGDSAMYLCASSSPGLASYNEQFFGPGTRLTVL.

At least ten counts were recorded for this clonotype. This rearrangement joins TRBV7-2 to TRBJ2-1; TRBD2 agrees at 8 bases. The CDR3 loop spans 15 amino acids. Germline CDR1 SGHTA, CDR2 FQGNSA. Unmatched junction bases numbered 6, after V lost 1 base and J lost 7 bases. This chain's CDR3 is CASSLVTGGRNEQFF. In nucleotides, the CDR3 is TGTGCCAGCAGCTTAGTCACGGGGGGGCGAAATGAGCAGTTCTTC.

This chain links TRBV3-2 with TRBJ2-7; the table's D call TRBD2 went unverified against the DNA. TRBV3-2 is a recognized pseudogene. The CDR3 length is 12 residues. DNA of the CDR3: TGTGCCAGCAAGGGCCCGGGGCCCGAGCAGTACGTC. Encoded protein: CASKGPGPEQYV.

The chain couples TRBV9 to TRBJ1-4; D not certain. V shed 4 bases and J shed 5 bases, with 12 bases lying between them. This CDR3 spans 14 amino acids. In germline, CDR1 is SGDLS, CDR2 YYNGEE. CDR3 sequence reads: CASSPRENNEKLFF. CDR3 DNA: TGTGCCAGCAGCCCCCGGGAAAACAATGAAAAACTGTTTTTT.

J is TRBJ2-4 and V is TRBV5-1; possible D gene TRBD2, 5 bases. The germline V gene has CDR1 SGHRS and CDR2 YFSETQ. The CDR3 is 16 amino acids. Between the trimmed V and J ends, which lost 4 bases and 8 bases, there was a span of 22 bases. The CDR3 spells CASSVTPSSNGDIQYF. The CDR3 DNA follows: TGCGCCAGCAGCGTGACTCCTAGCTCCAATGGCGACATTCAGTACTTC.

In its sample, this clonotype was seen a few times. This chain connects TRBV7-9 to TRBJ2-1; TRBD2 aligns across 7 bases. The CDR3 has 13 residues. The V gene end was trimmed by 5 bases and the J gene end by 9 bases; junction bases not matched to a gene: 7. Germline V gives CDR1 SEHNR, CDR2 FQNEAQ (reference sequence). The CDR3 DNA follows: TGTGCCAGCAGCCCGACTAGCCAGCTTGAGCAGTTCTTC. Its translation is CASSPTSQLEQFF.

This clonotype has just a few counts. V usage is TRBV7-9 and J usage is TRBJ2-1; 8 bases agree with TRBD1. The germline CDR1 and CDR2 sequences are SEHNR and FQNEAQ (reference sequence). V shed 3 bases and J 8 bases; nucleotides not matched to a gene: 18. The CDR3 sequence is 18 residues long. This CDR3 is CASSFPRVLRGLVDEQFF. The CDR3 DNA follows: TGTGCCAGCAGCTTCCCACGAGTCCTCAGGGGGCTAGTGGATGAGCAGTTCTTC.

This clonotype was observed a handful of times. V gene TRBV2 combines with J gene TRBJ1-4; tentatively, D is TRBD1 (6 bases). Trimming stripped 7 bases from V and 4 bases from J, with 16 bases between. The CDR3 covers 15 residues. CDR1 is SNHLY, CDR2 FYNNEI, per germline. CDR3 nucleotide sequence: TGTGCCAGCATGTCTCCGGGACACGTTAATGAAAAACTGTTTTTT. As protein: CASMSPGHVNEKLFF.

This clonotype appeared many times. The V gene is TRBV6-5, the J gene TRBJ2-1, with D possibly TRBD1 on 6 matching bases. The length of the CDR3 is 13 residues. Trimming stripped 6 bases from V and 4 bases from J, with 10 bases between. Germline V lookup: CDR1 MNHEY, CDR2 SVGAGI. CDR3 protein: CASSLRGYNEQFF. The DNA for the CDR3 is TGTGCCAGCAGCCTCAGGGGTTACAATGAGCAGTTCTTC.

This clonotype was seen ten or more times. The chain has TRBV7-9 and TRBJ2-3; 8 bases are shared with TRBD2. Germline loops: CDR1 SEHNR, CDR2 FQNEAQ (reference sequence). The CDR3 consists of 17 residues. The V and J ends lost 0 bases and 2 bases, in that order; junction bases with no gene match: 7. The CDR3 protein is CASSLARSGGYTDTQYF. CDR3 bases: TGTGCCAGCAGCTTAGCGAGGAGCGGGGGATACACAGATACGCAGTATTTT.

The J gene is TRBJ1-1, the V gene TRBV4-3, with a weak D call TRBD1 (5 bases). The CDR3 has 15 amino acids. Germline CDR1 LGHNA, CDR2 YSLEER. V shed 0 bases and J shed 4 bases, with 12 bases lying between them. Here the CDR3 reads CASSQDMGVVTEAFF. The CDR3 DNA sequence: TGCGCCAGCAGCCAAGATATGGGGGTGGTCACTGAAGCTTTCTTT.

This clonotype was seen only a few times. This chain connects TRBV6-5 to TRBJ2-7; TRBD1 agrees at 10 bases. Germline-derived CDR1 and CDR2 are MNHEY and SVGAGI. The CDR3 contains 15 residues. Trimming cost V 5 bases and J 4 bases; bases outside gene matches: 8. CDR3 sequence (DNA): TGTGCCAGCAGTGTCTGGACAGGGGGGACTTACGAGCAGTACTTC. Translating gives CASSVWTGGTYEQYF.

The J gene is TRBJ1-5, the V gene TRBV7-9; D uncertain. V was clipped by 3 bases and J by 7 bases, with 13 bases between them. CDR3 length: 14 amino acids. Germline V gives CDR1 SEHNR, CDR2 FQNEAQ (reference sequence). The CDR3 DNA sequence: TGTGCCAGCAGCTTTGAGAGGGATCTCCAGCCCCAGCATTTT. Translated: CASSFERDLQPQHF.

In this sample, this clonotype turned up a few times. The chain couples TRBV19 to TRBJ2-2; possibly TRBD1 or TRBD2 for D (5 bases each). CDR1 LNHDA and CDR2 SQIVND come from the germline V gene (reference sequence). V lost 6 bases and J 6 bases, leaving 8 bases between the germline ends. This CDR3 region has 12 residues. The CDR3 bases are TGTGCCAGTAGACTGGGGGCCGGGGAGCTGTTTTTT. It is translated as CASRLGAGELFF. Full variable domain (rest looked up from reference TRBV19 and TRBJ2-2): DGGITQSPKYLFRKEGQNVTLSCEQNLNHDAMYWYRQDPGQGLRLIYYSQIVNDFQKGDIAEGYSVSREKKESFPLTVTSAQKNPTAFYLCASRLGAGELFFGEGSRLTVL.

This clonotype was recorded at least ten times. The J gene is TRBJ2-4, the V gene TRBV6-2 or TRBV6-3, with a possible D match to TRBD2 (5 bases). Germline assignment: CDR1 MNHEY and CDR2 SVGEGT. This CDR3 has 16 amino acids. V dropped 4 bases and J dropped 0 bases, with 13 bases sitting between them. CDR3 loop: CASSSWTVLAKNIQYF. The CDR3 region has the DNA TGTGCCAGCAGTTCCTGGACTGTACTAGCCAAAAACATTCAGTACTTC.

This chain connects TRBV7-6 to TRBJ1-1, with D possibly TRBD1 on 5 matching bases. Deletions cut 3 bases from V and 10 bases from J, with 15 bases between. This CDR3 is 13 amino acids long. CDR1 and CDR2 from the germline V gene are SGHVS and FNYEAQ. The CDR3 spells CASSFSPSGGAFF. The CDR3 DNA reads as TGTGCCAGCAGCTTTTCCCCCTCGGGGGGAGCTTTCTTT.

V usage is TRBV30 and J usage is TRBJ2-2; D ambiguous. CDR3 size: 12 residues. Deletions cut 4 bases from V and 1 base from J, with 4 bases between. CDR1 and CDR2 (germline): GTSNPN, SVGIG (reference sequence). DNA for the CDR3: TGTGCCTGGACAGAGAACACCGGGGAGCTGTTTTTT. It is translated as CAWTENTGELFF.